This section outlines one TCR beta chain sequence together with its context. This specimen comes from a study of blood T cell repertoires in COVID-19. At the level of the study: Spain, Italy and the United States supplied samples that represented acute and convalescent COVID-19.

Source study methods: Estimation of nucleated cell counts relied on the amplification of reference gene primers. The table came from immunoSEQ multiplex PCR; TCRdb's copy has only in-frame clones and leaves some out. From that table come the V and J calls and clone size; the DNA was used to work out D and trimming. The table records tens of thousands of clones, about 92% of them present only once. Germline V gene sequence: CDR1 MNHEY, CDR2 SVGAGI. CDR3 size: 15 residues. V lost 7 bases and J 5 bases, leaving 18 bases between the germline ends. Sample: peripheral blood. The chain joins TRBV6-5 to TRBJ2-1; a weak D match, TRBD2 (6 bases). The TCR was taken from a man aged 50 or older with acute or convalescent COVID-19. The CDR3 sequence: CASTTMGLPDNEQFF. The CDR3 DNA sequence: TGTGCCAGCACTACAATGGGACTCCCCGACAATGAGCAGTTCTTC.